A single sample is the source of the 16 T cell receptor beta chains below, sequenced in a study of T cell responses to AZD1222 COVID-19 vaccine. Here immunoSEQ multiplex PCR was the method, and the copy in TCRdb shows in-frame clones only, minus some. The profile covers approximately 120,000 clones, with roughly 87% appearing a single time and roughly 5.2% taken by the ten largest. The source was peripheral blood, collected on day 0 of AZD1222 vaccination. Source of these receptors: an adult in good health.

The rearrangement links TRBV3-1 (or the pseudogene TRBV3-2) to TRBJ1-1; 9 bases match TRBD1. The CDR3 spans 19 residues. The germline V gene has CDR1 LGHDT and CDR2 YNNKEL (reference sequence). V shed 0 bases and J 0 bases; nucleotides not matched to a gene: 11. The CDR3 reads CASSQESRGTGGVNTEAFF. In DNA, the CDR3 is TGTGCCAGCAGCCAAGAAAGTCGGGGAACAGGGGGCGTGAACACTGAAGCTTTCTTT.

This rearrangement joins TRBV5-1 to TRBJ2-5, with D possibly TRBD2 on 5 matching bases. CDR3 size: 18 residues. Germline CDR1 and CDR2: SGHRS and YFSETQ. The ends were cut back, 2 bases at V and 4 bases at J, with 24 bases in the middle. In nucleotides, the CDR3 is TGCGCCAGCAGCTTTACCCCTGGTGGAGTCGGGGATGGAGAGACCCAGTACTTC. Its translation: CASSFTPGGVGDGETQYF.

The chain links TRBV6-4 to TRBJ1-2; perhaps TRBD1 as D (6 bases). Germline loops: CDR1 MRHNA, CDR2 SNTAGT. V dropped 7 bases and J dropped 2 bases, with 11 bases sitting between them. The CDR3 consists of 13 residues. CDR3 sequence (DNA): TGTGCCAGCACTAGGGGGGGAAACTATGGCTACACCTTC. Translating it yields CASTRGGNYGYTF.

The J gene is TRBJ2-2, the V gene TRBV9, with 10 bases identical to TRBD1. Trimming removed 4 bases from V and 1 base from J; junction bases left unmatched: 4. Germline V gene lookup returns CDR1 SGDLS and CDR2 YYNGEE. The CDR3 is 16 amino acids. CDR3 amino acids: CASSPRTGGNTGELFF. The CDR3, as DNA: TGTGCCAGCAGCCCTCGGACAGGGGGGAACACCGGGGAGCTGTTTTTT.

This chain connects TRBV9 to TRBJ1-2, with a tentative D call TRBD1 (6 bases). Trimming left V 1 base short and J 6 bases short, with 10 bases between. The CDR3 extends over 13 amino acids. The germline V gene encodes CDR1 SGDLS and CDR2 YYNGEE. The CDR3 reads CASSVNYRDGYTF. The CDR3 coding sequence is TGTGCCAGCAGCGTAAACTACAGGGATGGCTACACCTTC. The whole variable domain, remainder taken from reference TRBV9 and TRBJ1-2, is DSGVTQTPKHLITATGQRVTLRCSPRSGDLSVYWYQQSLDQGLQFLIQYYNGEERAKGNILERFSAQQFPDLHSELNLSSLELGDSALYFCASSVNYRDGYTFGSGTRLTVV.

The genes are TRBV4-3 and TRBJ2-7; 8 bases are shared with TRBD1. This CDR3 region has 17 residues. Germline CDR1 reads LGHNA; CDR2 reads YSLEER. Trimming took 3 bases from V and 2 from J; bases not matched to a gene: 12. The CDR3 DNA follows: TGCGCCAGCAGCCAGGCTGTCGGGACAGGATTTACCTACGAGCAGTACTTC. Protein product: CASSQAVGTGFTYEQYF.

J is TRBJ2-7 and V is TRBV18; TRBD1 is a possible D gene (6 bases). CDR1 is KGHSH and CDR2 is LQKENI in the germline V gene. The CDR3 loop spans 14 amino acids. The ends were cut back, 3 bases at V and 2 bases at J, with 11 bases in the middle. The CDR3 DNA is TGTGCCAGCTCACCGCCGGGACACGCCTACGAGCAGTACTTC. This codes for CASSPPGHAYEQYF. Full variable domain (remainder filled in from reference TRBV18 and TRBJ2-7): NAGVMQNPRHLVRRRGQEARLRCSPMKGHSHVYWYRQLPEEGLKFMVYLQKENIIDESGMPKERFSAEFPKEGPSILRIQQVVRGDSAAYFCASSPPGHAYEQYFGPGTRLTVT.

This chain joins TRBV28 and TRBJ1-2; TRBD1 agrees at 9 bases. The CDR3 spans 15 residues. CDR1 and CDR2 from the germline V gene are MDHEN and SYDVKM. The junction had 7 bases not matched to a gene; V was cut back by 6 bases and J by 2 bases. This CDR3 is CASRETGGENYGYTF. The CDR3 region has the DNA TGTGCCAGCAGAGAGACAGGGGGGGAAAACTATGGCTACACCTTC.

J is TRBJ1-2 and V is TRBV19; D ambiguous. The CDR3 sequence is 14 residues long. Germline values: CDR1 LNHDA, CDR2 SQIVND (reference sequence). Trimming shortened V by 8 bases and J by 0 bases, and 13 bases separated the two germline ends. The CDR3 reads CASSARGSNYGYTF. DNA for the CDR3: TGTGCCAGTTCAGCTCGGGGTTCTAACTATGGCTACACCTTC.

The V call is TRBV27, the J call TRBJ1-6; D perhaps matches TRBD1 (5 bases). Trimming stripped 2 bases from V and 0 bases from J, with 20 bases between. Germline V lookup: CDR1 MNHEY, CDR2 SMNVEV (reference sequence). This CDR3 spans 20 amino acids. The CDR3 loop reads CASSLRTFQGASSYNSPLHF. The CDR3, as DNA: TGTGCCAGCAGTTTAAGGACTTTTCAGGGCGCGAGCTCCTATAATTCACCCCTCCACTTT.

V and J are TRBV11-2 and TRBJ1-2, with D unresolved. The CDR3 totals 18 residues. The V and J ends lost 5 bases and 11 bases respectively, with 33 bases between them. The V gene's germline CDR1 is SGHAT and CDR2 FQNNGV. The CDR3 nucleotides read TGTGCCAGCAGCGGGCTCAAGAACAGACCGGGTGGGGTAAAGGTTTACACCTTC. Translation: CASSGLKNRPGGVKVYTF.

V is TRBV10-3 and J is TRBJ1-6, with 7 bases identical to TRBD1. The germline CDR1 and CDR2 sequences are ENHRY and SYGVKD. This CDR3 region has 16 residues. Unmatched junction bases numbered 5, after V lost 0 bases and J lost 6 bases. CDR3 in DNA: TGTGCCATCAGTGAGTCGGCGGGACAGATTAATTCACCCCTCCACTTT. Protein sequence: CAISESAGQINSPLHF.

V is TRBV10-3 and J is TRBJ1-1, with 8 bases fitting TRBD1. The CDR3 is 15 residues long. V lost 6 bases and J lost 1; bases outside the gene matches: 7. The germline V gene has CDR1 ENHRY and CDR2 SYGVKD. CDR3 coding DNA: TGTGCCATCAGACCCTCGGGACAGGCGAACACTGAAGCTTTCTTT. Its protein is CAIRPSGQANTEAFF.

The chain has TRBV28 and TRBJ2-4, with D tentatively TRBD1 (6 bases). The length of the CDR3 is 15 residues. V gave up 6 bases and J gave up 2 bases, with 14 bases separating them. Looked up from germline, CDR1 is MDHEN and CDR2 is SYDVKM. CDR3 DNA sequence: TGTGCCAGCAGCTCCACAGGGATGTCCAAAAACATTCAGTACTTC. Its protein is CASSSTGMSKNIQYF. Full variable domain (outside the CDR3, taken from reference TRBV28 and TRBJ2-4): DVKVTQSSRYLVKRTGEKVFLECVQDMDHENMFWYRQDPGLGLRLIYFSYDVKMKEKGDIPEGYSVSREKKERFSLILESASTNQTSMYLCASSSTGMSKNIQYFGAGTRLSVL.

The chain carries TRBV20-1 and TRBJ2-5; 9 nucleotides agree with TRBD2. This CDR3 has 15 residues. With V trimmed by 3 bases and J by 1 base, 6 bases remained unmatched. The germline V gene encodes CDR1 DFQATT and CDR2 SNEGSKA (reference sequence). The CDR3 is CSASSLAGPQETQYF. For the CDR3, the DNA is TGCAGTGCTAGTTCCCTAGCGGGGCCCCAAGAGACCCAGTACTTC.

The chain links TRBV4-1 to TRBJ2-1; D is possibly TRBD1 or TRBD2 (5 bases each). The CDR3 contains 19 residues. The V gene's germline CDR1 is MGHRA and CDR2 YSYEKL. V lost 1 base to trimming and J lost 7 bases, with 26 bases between them. The CDR3 loop is CASSQGFGWDRRSGNEQFF. For the CDR3, the DNA is TGCGCCAGCAGCCAAGGGTTTGGGTGGGACCGACGATCGGGTAATGAGCAGTTCTTC.